The rows below give T cell receptor beta chains drawn from one sample of a study of T cells in tumors and immune-related adverse events. Generated by immunoSEQ multiplex PCR, the TCRdb table keeps only in-frame clones and is missing some. This sample has 20,000 to 25,000 clones, with about 93% found just once. This sample comprised lymph node tissue, obtained from a patient treated with anti-PD-1 therapy. All receptors derive from a female donor with metastatic renal cell carcinoma. CDR3s include the opening cysteine and the closing phenylalanine or tryptophan. A D gene is named only where the DNA matches it firmly. The size entry is marked missing in some rows and otherwise reads once, few, many or a size class.

V: TRBV7-8; D: -; size: once; J: TRBJ2-7; CDR3: CASSLGRSSSYEQYF; DNA: TGTGCCAGCAGCTTAGGACGCTCAAGCTCCTACGAGCAGTACTTC
V: TRBV7-6; D: -; size: -; J: TRBJ1-3; CDR3: CASSPGRQGGNTIYF; DNA: TGTGCCAGCAGCCCTGGTCGGCAGGGAGGAAACACCATATATTTT
V: TRBV30; D: TRBD1; size: -; J: TRBJ1-4; CDR3: CAWSRGQGPNEKLFF; DNA: TGTGCCTGGAGCCGCGGACAGGGACCGAATGAAAAACTGTTTTTT
V: TRBV4-3; D: -; size: -; J: TRBJ2-3; CDR3: CASSPSSTSQAQYF; DNA: TGCGCCAGCAGCCCTTCCTCGACTAGTCAGGCGCAGTATTTT
V: TRBV7-9; D: -; size: once; J: TRBJ2-7; CDR3: CASSRDTAYEQYF; DNA: TGTGCCAGCAGCAGGGACACCGCCTACGAGCAGTACTTC
V: TRBV2; D: TRBD2; size: -; J: TRBJ2-1; CDR3: CASSPRGDVRNEQFF; DNA: TGTGCCAGCAGCCCTCGGGGGGACGTCAGGAATGAGCAGTTCTTC
V: TRBV7-9; D: TRBD2; size: -; J: TRBJ2-3; CDR3: CASSLGQLPGLAHRYAVF; DNA: TGTGCCAGCAGCTTAGGACAATTACCGGGACTAGCTCACAGATACGCAGTTTTT
V: TRBV5-1; D: TRBD1; size: -; J: TRBJ2-3; CDR3: CASSTITGGDGTDTQYF; DNA: TGCGCCAGCAGCACCATAACAGGGGGCGATGGCACAGATACGCAGTATTTT
V: TRBV7-2; D: TRBD2; size: -; J: TRBJ2-1; CDR3: CASSPSGGRNEQFF; DNA: TGTGCCAGCAGCCCTTCGGGGGGTAGAAATGAGCAGTTCTTC
V: TRBV5-1; D: -; size: -; J: TRBJ2-3; CDR3: CASSFGGQSTDTQYF; DNA: TGCGCCAGCAGCTTCGGGGGACAGAGCACAGATACGCAGTATTTT
V: TRBV4-2; D: TRBD1; size: -; J: TRBJ1-2; CDR3: CASSQEGTGNTRGYTF; DNA: TGTGCCAGCAGCCAAGAAGGGACAGGAAACACGAGGGGCTACACCTTC